This T cell receptor (beta chain) was sequenced for a study of T cells in women clearing cervical HPV infection. The germline CDR1 and CDR2 sequences are MNHEY and SVGEGT. V dropped 0 bases and J dropped 6; count of bases not matched to a gene: 8. CDR3 size: 16 residues. On this clone: Coverage ceases 3 residues before the CDR3 finishes, and the germline J gene fills in the end.

HPV was found by MY09/MY11 PCR and dot-blot genotyping. Generated by immunoSEQ multiplex PCR, the TCRdb table keeps only in-frame clones and is missing some. The table for this sample gives around 31,000 clones. This clonotype originated in a woman between 18 and 69 years old with a cervical HPV16 infection that either progressed to CIN3+ or cleared (not recorded which). The V and J genes are TRBV6-2 or TRBV6-3 and TRBJ1-1, with 9 positions matching TRBD1. Sequencing was carried out using blood buffy coat. The part of the CDR3 DNA that was read is TGTGCCAGCAGTTACTCGATTGGACAGGGGTTAGCTGAA. Its translation is CASSYSIGQGLAE. The CDR3, in full, reads CASSYSIGQGLAEAFF.